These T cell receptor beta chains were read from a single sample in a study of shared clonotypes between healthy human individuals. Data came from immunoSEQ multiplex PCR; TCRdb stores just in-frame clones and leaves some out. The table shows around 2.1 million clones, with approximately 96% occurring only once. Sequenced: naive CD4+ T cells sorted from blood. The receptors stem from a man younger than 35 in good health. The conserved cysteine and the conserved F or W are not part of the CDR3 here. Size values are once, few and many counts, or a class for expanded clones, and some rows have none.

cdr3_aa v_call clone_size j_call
ASSERDIENYGYT TRBV9 NA TRBJ1-2
ASSLGVGQY TRBV7-2 NA TRBJ2-7
ASSLPADTQY TRBV7-3 NA TRBJ2-3
ASASAGLSTDTQY TRBV28 NA TRBJ2-3
ASSSRGVYGYT TRBV27 few TRBJ1-2
ASSSSTGRDTQY TRBV5-4 NA TRBJ2-3
ASSQDIAKGMNTEAF TRBV4-1 once TRBJ1-1
ASSPSNGQPQH TRBV18 NA TRBJ1-5
ASIWGLEQY TRBV7-7 NA TRBJ2-7
ASRETGITYEQY TRBV2 NA TRBJ2-7
ASSPGLLPSYNEQF TRBV11-2 NA TRBJ2-1
ASSLDLRTAYGYT TRBV11-2 NA TRBJ1-2
AWLGQVVYGYT TRBV30 NA TRBJ1-2
AIRPGQTRDYGYT TRBV10-3 NA TRBJ1-2
ASSSILGAGTDTQY TRBV7-9 NA TRBJ2-3
SGIGLNGYT TRBV20-1 few TRBJ1-2
ATSRTGTGGLDTQY TRBV15 NA TRBJ2-3
ASSMPLAGVADTQY TRBV5-1 NA TRBJ2-3
ASREDRGGNQPQH TRBV2 NA TRBJ1-5
ASSLGIDTKASGELF TRBV5-1 NA TRBJ2-2
ASRDRYNSPLH TRBV6-1 once TRBJ1-6
ASSFTVLGTEAF TRBV5-6 NA TRBJ1-1
ASSMTDNQPQH TRBV19 NA TRBJ1-5
ASRTGGANEQF TRBV6-1 NA TRBJ2-1
ASGPGQSKDNEQF TRBV12-5 NA TRBJ2-1
AWTNRDRGLPEAF TRBV30 once TRBJ1-1
ASSPGHPSEYGYT TRBV5-1 NA TRBJ1-2
ASSLVVLAIDEQF TRBV7-2 NA TRBJ2-1
ASSLGQVQETQY TRBV5-1 NA TRBJ2-5
ASSRRGGQETQY TRBV2 NA TRBJ2-5
ATRGGQIDGYT TRBV19 NA TRBJ1-2
ASSQAEQGKLF TRBV4-1 NA TRBJ1-4
SVAGTASSYEQY TRBV29-1 NA TRBJ2-7
ASSFNSQETQY TRBV18 NA TRBJ2-5
ASRKGQTIANYGYT TRBV27 NA TRBJ1-2
ASSLSRGDQETQY TRBV5-1 NA TRBJ2-5
ASSLAEGGYT TRBV5-6 few TRBJ1-2
SVESGTGVTEAF TRBV29-1 NA TRBJ1-1
ASSPGTPYEQY TRBV28 NA TRBJ2-7
ASSPSGTTNNEQF TRBV5-4 NA TRBJ2-1
ASSLGPYTNEQY TRBV7-2 NA TRBJ2-7
ASTQGRLAGGPPAYNEQF TRBV4-1 NA TRBJ2-1
ASSFGLDRQY TRBV5-1 once TRBJ2-7
ASSWTTWTGGNYGYT TRBV27 NA TRBJ1-2
ASSPRRYRKLETQY TRBV21-1 NA TRBJ2-5
ASTPEGSNQPQH TRBV2 NA TRBJ1-5
ASSRGQGYTGELF TRBV7-2 NA TRBJ2-2
ASSRPSGTGNGYT TRBV6-6 NA TRBJ1-2
AISPGTFNQPQH TRBV10-3 NA TRBJ1-5
ASSFRLGANVLT TRBV27 NA TRBJ2-6
ASSPTGRDTEAF TRBV6-6 NA TRBJ1-1
ASSSGWEGIATNEKLF TRBV5-1 once TRBJ1-4
ASSGFSTGELF TRBV10-1 NA TRBJ2-2
ASSLADRPYEQY TRBV5-1 NA TRBJ2-7
ASSASQGASSGANVLT TRBV25-1 NA TRBJ2-6
ASTLGGNQPQH TRBV2 NA TRBJ1-5
ASSLEGHSTDTQY TRBV5-1 NA TRBJ2-3